Presented here are 32 T cell receptor beta chains from one specimen sequenced in a study of CD8 T cells in ankylosing spondylitis. Findings and caveats of the study: A TCR beta motif made of fewer than ten highly homologous variants seemed typical of ankylosing spondylitis blood.

TCRdb reprocessed the 5' RACE reads via MiXCR and lists one record per CDR3 protein. The table records about 330,000 distinct CDR3 sequences, under 8.5% of them present only once. Antigen specificity for these receptors is unknown. The sequenced sample was blood, either unsorted or a sorted T cell fraction (not recorded which). These receptors were taken from a male donor with ankylosing spondylitis.

This clonotype came up a few times. The gene calls are TRBV4-2 and TRBJ2-3; 8 bases are shared with TRBD2. Looked up from germline, CDR1 is LGHNA and CDR2 is YNFKEQ. Losses at the gene ends were 0 bases for V and 2 bases for J; bases not matched to a gene: 7. There are 17 residues in the CDR3. Here the CDR3 DNA reads TGTGCCAGCAGCCAAGATCCTGACGGGAGGGCCACAGATACGCAGTATTTT. Protein sequence: CASSQDPDGRATDTQYF.

This clonotype has at least ten counts. The chain links TRBV21-1 to TRBJ1-5. TRBV21-1 is flagged as a pseudogene. The CDR3 has 11 residues. This CDR3 is CASSKGSAQHF. In nucleotides, the CDR3 is TGTGCCAGCAGCAAAGGGTCCGCCCAGCATTTT.

This clonotype has at least ten counts. The chain is built from TRBV29-1 and TRBJ2-3, with no clear D. V was shortened by 8 bases and J by 2 bases, with 5 bases between the two germline ends. CDR3 length: 10 amino acids. CDR1 is SQVTM and CDR2 is ANQGSEA in the germline V gene. Here the CDR3 reads CSTYTDTQYF. In nucleotides, the CDR3 is TGCAGCACGTACACAGATACGCAGTATTTT.

This chain connects TRBV28 to TRBJ2-3, with 9 bases identical to TRBD2. CDR1 and CDR2 (germline): MDHEN, SYDVKM. The CDR3 runs 16 residues. J lost 5 bases, V lost 5 bases, and 11 bases had no gene match. CDR3 sequence (DNA): TGTGCCAGCAGTAGGCCAAGGGGTAGCGGGAGAGATACGCAGTATTTT. Translation: CASSRPRGSGRDTQYF. The whole variable domain, remainder taken from reference TRBV28 and TRBJ2-3, is DVKVTQSSRYLVKRTGEKVFLECVQDMDHENMFWYRQDPGLGLRLIYFSYDVKMKEKGDIPEGYSVSREKKERFSLILESASTNQTSMYLCASSRPRGSGRDTQYFGPGTRLTVL.

The rearrangement joins TRBV29-1 to TRBJ1-2; no firm D call. The length of the CDR3 is 14 residues. The V gene's germline CDR1 is SQVTM and CDR2 ANQGSEA. The V and J ends lost 8 bases and 7 bases respectively, with 23 bases between them. The CDR3 region has the DNA TGCAGCACGGGCCCAGGCTCGGCTAACGTTGGCTACACCTTC. Amino acids: CSTGPGSANVGYTF.

CDR3 bases: TGTGCCAGCAGTTTCGGGGGGTTGAACACTGAAGCTTTCTTT. Protein product: CASSFGGLNTEAFF. J is TRBJ1-1 and V is TRBV7-3; possibly TRBD1 for D (5 bases). V was trimmed by 6 bases and J by 0 bases, leaving 11 bases between them. The CDR3 is 14 amino acids. Per the germline V gene, CDR1 is SGHTA and CDR2 is FQGTGA.

This clonotype has only a few counts. J is TRBJ1-5 and V is TRBV12-3 or TRBV12-4; 10 bases are a match to TRBD1. The CDR3 is 16 amino acids. V trimming: 6 bases; J trimming: 4 bases; junction bases outside the gene matches: 9. CDR3 nucleotide sequence: TGTGCCAGCAGCGTTCCGGGACAGGGGTGGAATCAGCCCCAGCATTTT. Translated: CASSVPGQGWNQPQHF.

This clonotype was found many times. The chain is built from TRBV15 and TRBJ2-2, with 8 bases matching TRBD2. This CDR3 is 16 amino acids long. The V gene's germline CDR1 is LNHNV and CDR2 YYDKDF (reference sequence). J was trimmed by 7 bases and V by 3 bases; bases with no gene match: 10. DNA of the CDR3: TGTGCCACCAGCAGTCCTAGGACTAGCCCCTTCGGGGAGCTGTTTTTT. It yields the protein CATSSPRTSPFGELFF.

This clonotype was recorded many times. The rearrangement links TRBV6-1 to TRBJ1-1; 7 positions agree with TRBD1. Germline V lookup: CDR1 MNHNS, CDR2 SASEGT. This CDR3 contains 14 residues. V gave up 5 bases and J gave up 3 bases; unmatched junction bases: 6. The CDR3 spells CASSRQGGYTEAFF. As DNA, the CDR3 is TGTGCCAGCAGTCGACAGGGTGGGTACACTGAAGCTTTCTTT.

The V gene is TRBV11-1, the J gene TRBJ2-1; perhaps TRBD2 as D (6 bases). The CDR3 length is 14 residues. Looked up from germline, CDR1 is SGHAT and CDR2 is FQDESV (reference sequence). V shed 1 base and J shed 8 bases, with 12 bases lying between them. CDR3 in DNA: TGTGCCAGCAGCTTAGTTTGGAGGGACGATGAGCAGTTCTTC. Its protein product is CASSLVWRDDEQFF.

J is TRBJ2-5 and V is TRBV4-1; 8 bases map to TRBD2. The germline V gene has CDR1 MGHRA and CDR2 YSYEKL. CDR3 size: 15 residues. V lost 1 base, J lost 3 bases, and 4 bases stayed unmatched. In nucleotides, the CDR3 is TGCGCCAGCAGCCAAGCCACTAGCGGCGAAGAGACCCAGTACTTC. Translating gives CASSQATSGEETQYF.

This clonotype occurred a few times. The rearrangement uses TRBV28 and TRBJ2-1; a weak D match, TRBD2 (7 bases). CDR3 size: 15 residues. Germline CDR1 MDHEN, CDR2 SYDVKM. V gave up 4 bases and J gave up 2 bases, with 12 bases separating them. CDR3 loop: CASSYVGGPYNEQFF. The CDR3 nucleotides read TGTGCCAGCAGTTATGTCGGGGGGCCCTACAATGAGCAGTTCTTC.

This clonotype was counted only a few times. The junction departs from the called germline gene at one end, perhaps through a read error. The chain is built from TRBV6-1 and TRBJ2-2; tentative D call: TRBD1 (7 bases). Germline CDR1 and CDR2: MNHNS and SASEGT. The CDR3 contains 15 residues. The CDR3 protein is CASSPGGFGTGELLF. The CDR3, as DNA: TGTGCCAGCAGTCCAGGGGGGTTCGGCACCGGGGAGCTGCTTTTT.

The gene calls are TRBV18 and TRBJ2-3; 9 nucleotides align to TRBD1. The CDR3 contains 14 residues. With 5 bases clipped from V and 6 bases from J, the junction kept 6 bases outside the gene matches. Germline values: CDR1 KGHSH, CDR2 LQKENI. The CDR3 region has the DNA TGTGCCAGCTCATTCGGACAGGGGCTGGATACGCAGTATTTT. Amino acid sequence: CASSFGQGLDTQYF.

This clonotype was counted ten times or more. The chain links TRBV12-3 or TRBV12-4 to TRBJ2-7, with D hard to call. There are 12 residues in the CDR3. Trimming took off 3 bases at V and 3 bases at J, with 6 bases between the two ends. CDR3 coding DNA: TGTGCCAGCAGTTTCGACGGCTACGAGCAGTACTTC. As protein: CASSFDGYEQYF.

This clonotype was counted a few times. The chain joins TRBV11-3 to TRBJ2-1; D is ambiguous. Germline V gene sequence: CDR1 SGHNT, CDR2 YENEEA. The CDR3 is 14 residues long. The V end lost 0 bases, the J end lost 11 bases, and 14 bases lay between the germline ends. CDR3 DNA sequence: TGTGCCAGCAGCTTAGAAGGGCCTGGCACTAAGCAGTTCTTC. Translated: CASSLEGPGTKQFF.

The rearrangement joins TRBV4-3 to TRBJ2-2; D gene ambiguous. V gave up 1 base and J gave up 5 bases, with 14 bases separating them. The CDR3 sequence is 16 residues long. Germline V gene sequence: CDR1 LGHNA, CDR2 YSLEER. The chain's CDR3 is CASSQVGVAVTGELFF. Written as DNA, the CDR3 is TGCGCCAGCAGCCAAGTCGGAGTAGCCGTGACCGGGGAGCTGTTTTTT.

This clonotype was counted at least ten times. V and J are TRBV7-2 and TRBJ2-7; 7 bases map to TRBD2. This CDR3 has 14 residues. CDR1 and CDR2 from the germline V gene are SGHTA and FQGNSA. V shed 5 bases, J shed 6 bases, and the junction held 10 bases outside the gene matches. This CDR3 reads CASSQLATRGEQYF. The CDR3 region has the DNA TGTGCCAGCAGCCAACTAGCGACTCGGGGCGAGCAGTACTTC.

V gene TRBV12-3 or TRBV12-4 combines with J gene TRBJ1-1, with TRBD1 identical over 9 bases. The CDR3 is 15 amino acids. V lost 6 bases, J lost 1 base, and 6 bases stayed unmatched. This CDR3 reads CASRDRGRGNTEAFF. The CDR3 DNA follows: TGTGCCAGCAGGGACAGGGGTCGGGGGAACACTGAAGCTTTCTTT.

The chain has TRBV29-1 and TRBJ2-1; TRBD2 might be the D (5 bases). The CDR3 contains 13 residues. Trimming cost V 2 bases and J 4 bases, with 9 bases left between them. Germline V gene sequence: CDR1 SQVTM, CDR2 ANQGSEA. The CDR3 DNA is TGCAGCGTTGAACACCAGCGGTACAATGAGCAGTTCTTC. Translation: CSVEHQRYNEQFF.

The CDR3: CSVEDRGKGYEQYF. CDR3 nucleotide sequence: TGCAGCGTTGAAGACAGGGGGAAGGGGTACGAGCAGTACTTC. V and J are TRBV29-1 and TRBJ2-7; the match to TRBD1 covers 7 bases. Germline CDR1 SQVTM, CDR2 ANQGSEA. With V trimmed by 0 bases and J by 4 bases, 6 bases remained unmatched. The CDR3 covers 14 residues.

This clonotype was picked up many times. In DNA form, the CDR3 reads TGCAGCGTTTACAGGGGTAGGACTGAAGCTTTCTTT. It is translated as CSVYRGRTEAFF. V gene TRBV29-1 combines with J gene TRBJ1-1; 7 nucleotides align to TRBD1. V shed 5 bases and J 5 bases; nucleotides not matched to a gene: 5. This CDR3 comprises 12 residues. Germline V gene data show CDR1 as SQVTM and CDR2 as ANQGSEA.

The chain recombines TRBV20-1 with TRBJ2-3; TRBD2 aligns across 8 bases. J lost 2 bases, V lost 0 bases, and 28 bases had no gene match. CDR3 length equals 23 residues. Germline V gene data show CDR1 as DFQATT and CDR2 as SNEGSKA (reference sequence). DNA for the CDR3: TGCAGTGCTAGAGATCTGTCCCCTTCGGTACTAGCGGAGTTTCCCCCACACACAGATACGCAGTATTTT. Translated, it gives CSARDLSPSVLAEFPPHTDTQYF.

The chain links TRBV20-1 to TRBJ2-1; TRBD2 is a possible D gene (6 bases). Germline assignment: CDR1 DFQATT and CDR2 SNEGSKA (reference sequence). The CDR3 runs to 16 residues. Deletions cut 2 bases from V and 4 bases from J, with 18 bases between. The CDR3 DNA sequence: TGCAGTGCTAGAAACCAAGCGGGTACCGCATACAATGAGCAGTTCTTC. Protein: CSARNQAGTAYNEQFF.

For this clonotype: Given the absence of the conserved phenylalanine or tryptophan at the CDR3 end, a read error is likely. The limits of the CDR3 on the DNA are not certain, so only TCRdb's listed CDR3 is given. V and J are TRBV24-1 and TRBJ1-5; the table's D call, TRBD1, was not checked against the DNA. The CDR3 is 10 residues long, ends included. Germline lookup yields CDR1 KGHDR and CDR2 SFDVKD. CDR3 residues: CATSDRSPRV.

This chain connects TRBV7-9 to TRBJ2-7; 11 bases are a match to TRBD1. CDR3 length equals 13 residues. V lost 4 bases, J lost 5 bases, and 1 base stayed unmatched. The germline V gene encodes CDR1 SEHNR and CDR2 FQNEAQ (reference sequence). The CDR3 region has the DNA TGTGCCAGCAGCTCGGACAGGGGGCACGAGCAGTACTTC. This codes for CASSSDRGHEQYF.

The V and J genes are TRBV20-1 and TRBJ1-5, with D unclear. The V end lost 0 bases, the J end lost 2 bases, and 5 bases lay between the germline ends. The germline CDR1 and CDR2 sequences are DFQATT and SNEGSKA (reference sequence). The CDR3 is 13 residues long. The CDR3 DNA is TGCAGTGCTAGAGAAGACCGCAATCAGCCCCAGCATTTT. Protein product: CSAREDRNQPQHF.

This clonotype appeared a few times. This sequence joins TRBV5-1 and TRBJ1-1; TRBD1 is a possible D gene (5 bases). V lost 4 bases to trimming and J lost 4 bases, with 14 bases between them. Germline lookup yields CDR1 SGHRS and CDR2 YFSETQ. The CDR3 loop spans 14 amino acids. The CDR3 nucleotides read TGCGCCAGCAGCCCGGGGGGGGAAGCCACTGAAGCTTTCTTT. As protein: CASSPGGEATEAFF.

This chain uses TRBV28 with TRBJ2-7, with D perhaps being TRBD1 or TRBD2 (5 bases each). The CDR3 sequence is 17 residues long. Germline-derived CDR1 and CDR2 are MDHEN and SYDVKM. Trimming took off 4 bases at V and 2 bases at J, with 21 bases between the two ends. The CDR3 DNA is TGTGCCAGCAGTTCCCCCATCCGGGGCCATCAGACCTACGAGCAGTACTTC. Its translation is CASSSPIRGHQTYEQYF.

This chain links TRBV28 with TRBJ2-3, with 9 nucleotides matching TRBD1. Per germline, CDR1 MDHEN and CDR2 SYDVKM. After removal of 2 bases from V and 1 base from J, the junction contained 1 base not matched to a gene. The CDR3 is 15 amino acids. This CDR3 is CASSLRQGGTDTQYF. CDR3 in DNA: TGTGCCAGCAGTTTACGACAGGGGGGCACAGATACGCAGTATTTT. The complete variable domain, with remaining parts taken from reference TRBV28 and TRBJ2-3, reads DVKVTQSSRYLVKRTGEKVFLECVQDMDHENMFWYRQDPGLGLRLIYFSYDVKMKEKGDIPEGYSVSREKKERFSLILESASTNQTSMYLCASSLRQGGTDTQYFGPGTRLTVL.

This clonotype was counted a few times. The V and J genes are TRBV7-3 and TRBJ2-7, with 9 bases aligning to TRBD1. The CDR3 consists of 15 residues. The trim removed 5 bases at V and 5 bases at J, leaving 10 bases unmatched. CDR1 and CDR2 from the germline V gene are SGHTA and FQGTGA. The CDR3 sequence: CASSPTGGLVNEQYF. DNA of the CDR3: TGTGCCAGCAGCCCGACAGGGGGGTTGGTCAACGAGCAGTACTTC.

This clonotype was counted at least ten times. This rearrangement joins TRBV6-1 to TRBJ1-5, with 8 bases that match TRBD1. The CDR3 is made up of 15 amino acids. Trimming removed 6 bases from V and 3 bases from J; junction bases left unmatched: 7. Germline V gene data show CDR1 as MNHNS and CDR2 as SASEGT. The CDR3 loop is CASSPDRGVNQPQHF. In DNA form, the CDR3 reads TGTGCCAGCAGCCCCGACAGGGGAGTCAATCAGCCCCAGCATTTT.